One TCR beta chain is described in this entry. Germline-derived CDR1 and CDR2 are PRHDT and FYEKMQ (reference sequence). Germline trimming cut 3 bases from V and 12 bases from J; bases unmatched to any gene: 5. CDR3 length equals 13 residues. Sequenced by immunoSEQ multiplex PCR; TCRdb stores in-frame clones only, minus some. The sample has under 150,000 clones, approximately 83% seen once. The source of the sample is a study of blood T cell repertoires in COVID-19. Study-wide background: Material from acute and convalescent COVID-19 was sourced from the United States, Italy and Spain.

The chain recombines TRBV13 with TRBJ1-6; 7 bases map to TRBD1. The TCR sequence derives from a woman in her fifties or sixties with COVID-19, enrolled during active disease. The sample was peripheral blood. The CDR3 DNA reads TGTGCCAGCAGCTTTTCCCAGGGGGTACCCCTCCACTTT. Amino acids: CASSFSQGVPLHF.